These T cell receptor beta chains were read from a single sample in a study of blood T cells in healthy people across ages. TCRdb called the 5' RACE reads again in MiXCR, with one record for every CDR3 protein. The sample yields approximately 880,000 distinct CDR3 sequences, roughly 43% seen once. Sequenced material: blood. These receptors all stem from a young man in good health. Each CDR3 is given with its conserved first and last residue. A D gene is named only where the DNA matches it firmly. Some rows have no size entry. The others give once, few or many, or a class for an expanded clone.

size,D,J,V,CDR3,DNA
few,-,TRBJ2-2,TRBV6-1,CASSERGAGELFF,TGTGCCAGCAGTGAACGAGGGGCCGGGGAGCTGTTTTTT
-,-,TRBJ1-1,TRBV7-2,CASSTTFSEAFF,TGTGCCAGCAGCACGACATTTTCTGAAGCTTTCTTT
-,-,TRBJ2-2,TRBV27,CASKKWNTGELFF,TGTGCCAGCAAAAAATGGAACACCGGGGAGCTGTTTTTT
-,-,TRBJ2-3,TRBV5-4,CASSSEVTETQYF,TGTGCCAGCAGCTCTGAGGTGACAGAGACGCAGTATTTT
few,-,TRBJ2-7,TRBV28,CASSSTSLQSYEQYF,TGTGCCAGCAGTTCAACATCTCTCCAGTCCTACGAGCAGTACTTC
-,TRBD1,TRBJ2-7,TRBV12-3/TRBV12-4,CASRLTGGTYEQYF,TGTGCCAGCAGACTGACAGGGGGAACCTACGAGCAGTACTTC
few,TRBD2,TRBJ2-1,TRBV5-1,CASSLATSGSYNEQFF,TGCGCCAGCAGCTTGGCCACTAGCGGTTCCTACAATGAGCAGTTCTTC
-,-,TRBJ2-7,TRBV6-5,CASSMGPYEQYF,TGTGCCAGCAGCATGGGGCCCTACGAGCAGTACTTC
few,-,TRBJ1-2,TRBV12-3/TRBV12-4,CASTEQDLYGYTF,TGTGCCAGCACCGAACAGGACCTCTATGGCTACACCTTC
few,-,TRBJ2-7,TRBV27,CASSFRGPPSYEQYF,TGTGCCAGCAGTTTCAGGGGACCTCCCTCCTACGAGCAGTACTTC
few,-,TRBJ2-7,TRBV4-1,CASSQGPGVHEQYF,TGCGCCAGCAGCCAAGGACCAGGGGTCCACGAGCAGTACTTC
-,-,TRBJ2-5,TRBV15,CATSRVGTLEQYF,TGTGCCACCAGCAGAGTAGGGACGTTAGAGCAGTACTTC
-,-,TRBJ2-1,TRBV5-4,CASSLGAAEYNEQFF,TGTGCCAGCAGCTTGGGGGCAGCGGAGTACAATGAGCAGTTCTTC
-,TRBD2,TRBJ2-1,TRBV6-2/TRBV6-3,CASRRTGGLANEQVF,TGTGCCAGCAGGAGGACGGGGGGGCTGGCCAATGAGCAGGTCTTC
few,TRBD1,TRBJ1-4,TRBV6-1,CASGTAREKLFF,TGTGCCTCCGGGACAGCGCGTGAAAAACTGTTTTTT
few,-,TRBJ2-1,TRBV27,CASRAGAHSGSEQFF,TGTGCCAGCAGAGCAGGGGCGCACTCAGGTAGTGAGCAGTTCTTC
-,TRBD1,TRBJ1-1,TRBV24-1,CATSDADRAEAFF,TGTGCCACCAGTGATGCTGACAGGGCTGAAGCTTTCTTT
-,-,TRBJ2-7,TRBV3-1,CASSQGTLDYEQYF,TGTGCCAGCAGCCAAGGGACACTCGACTACGAGCAGTACTTC
-,-,TRBJ1-1,TRBV7-2,CASSLYTGNTEAFF,TGTGCCAGCAGCCTCTATACAGGGAACACTGAAGCTTTCTTT
many,TRBD2,TRBJ2-3,TRBV6-1,CASSGLAGRTDTQYF,TGTGCCAGCAGCGGACTAGCGGGGCGCACAGATACGCAGTATTTT
-,TRBD1,TRBJ1-2,TRBV6-1,CASTGQAGYGYTF,TGTGCCAGCACGGGACAGGCGGGCTATGGCTACACCTTC
-,-,TRBJ2-4,TRBV6-2/TRBV6-3,CASSLTGAKNIQYF,TGTGCCAGCAGCCTCACAGGAGCCAAAAACATTCAGTACTTC
-,-,TRBJ2-2,TRBV7-2,CASSRLGLNTGELFF,TGTGCCAGCAGCCGCCTGGGACTTAACACCGGGGAGCTGTTTTTT
few,-,TRBJ2-1,TRBV4-3,CASSHGGTGNNEQFF,TGCGCCAGCAGCCATGGGGGTACAGGTAACAATGAGCAGTTCTTC
-,-,TRBJ2-7,TRBV4-3,CASSQDLDTFYEQYF,TGCGCCAGCAGCCAAGATCTCGACACCTTCTACGAGCAGTACTTC
-,TRBD2,TRBJ2-5,TRBV5-1,CASRSGLAMGTQYF,TGCGCCAGCAGGTCAGGACTAGCGATGGGGACCCAGTACTTC
-,TRBD1,TRBJ1-5,TRBV6-6,CASSEGQGAGQPQHF,TGTGCCAGCAGCGAGGGACAGGGGGCTGGTCAGCCCCAGCATTTT
-,-,TRBJ1-2,TRBV6-2/TRBV6-3,CASSYVGGGGYTF,TGTGCCAGCAGTTACGTCGGGGGAGGGGGCTACACCTTC
once,-,TRBJ1-6,TRBV15,CATSRDHNSPLHF,TGCGCCACCAGCAGAGATCATAATTCACCCCTCCACTTT
-,-,TRBJ1-2,TRBV6-5,CASRKLGQNNNYGYTF,TGTGCCAGCAGAAAACTCGGACAGAACAATAACTATGGCTACACCTTC